This TCR beta chain emerged from a study of tissue T cells after allogeneic stem cell transplantation (dated by TCRdb to the early 2020s). With regard to the full study: The study profiled TCR beta repertoires in many tissues obtained from research autopsies of patients with and without GVHD, and also in mouse models of GVHD. The human arm was conducted as a prospective observational study, and neither blinding nor randomization was performed.

The study at large found these results: The study did not determine which tissue TCRs were alloreactive or antigen-specific, and some clones might have been persisting host cells. A small and clinically heterogeneous patient cohort was studied, and sampling depth was acknowledged as a limitation. Within patients, how anatomically similar tissues were was a major factor shaping TCR repertoire composition, regardless of disease or transplant status. Only a few T cell clones appeared in more than one patient, yet motif-based clustering showed tissue-specific repertoire signatures that were shared between patients. Blood and spleen T cells captured only a limited portion of the TCR repertoire detected in tissues, in both patients and mice.

In light of the paper, this sample's time point label describes: mouse harvest day 7 after allogeneic transplant. Each mouse graft consisted of 10^7 T-cell-depleted bone marrow cells plus 10^6 splenic CD5+ T cells and was given by tail vein injection. GVHD in mice was modeled with a major MHC-mismatch B6 (H2b) into BALB/c (H2d) model, and tissues were profiled at day 7 or 14. On day 7 or 14 post-transplant, mouse tissues and retro-orbital blood were harvested with separate sterile tools for each animal, and livers were flushed before harvest. Before genomic DNA isolation with the DNeasy Blood & Tissue Kit, mouse tissues were minced with razor blades in buffered saline. On this clone: The specificity of this receptor is unknown. The receptor originates from a mouse, and its gene names and germline sequences are accordingly murine. With the read ending 1 residue before the CDR3 end, the germline J gene is used to fill in that end.

The cysteine opens and the phenylalanine closes a CDR3 of 15 amino acids. Of the CDR3's DNA, 42 bases were read; they are in frame from base 1. Clipping removes 4 bases from V and 4 bases from J, with 8 as the unmatched junction base count. From the germline V gene (reference sequence), CDR1 is FNHDT and CDR2 is SITEND. The library was made by the immunoSEQ multiplex PCR assay. Adaptive Biotechnologies performed TCRbeta CDR3 sequencing at survey depth and reported CDR3 sequences, V/J genes, productive frequency, and template counts. TCR beta CDR3 regions were amplified from genomic DNA rather than RNA. Per the original workflow: Jensen-Shannon divergence was used to quantify pairwise repertoire overlap between tissues, with a value of 1 meaning complete divergence and a value of 0 meaning identical repertoires. Based on pairwise JSD values, tissues were grouped by single-linkage agglomerative hierarchical clustering, and the results were shown as dendrograms. GLIPH2 was applied to all patient samples using simulation_depth 1000, kmer_min_depth 3, and cdr3_length_cutoff 8, and only groups with more than two unique CDR3s were retained. A standardized tissue-overlap score was generated by extrapolating Jaccard GLIPH-group overlap across patients to a standard repertoire size of 1000 clones. Linear mixed-effect models, with tissue as a fixed effect and individual as a random effect, were used to test how diversity related to clinical or experimental variables. What TCRdb holds here is the immuneACCESS table cut down to in-frame rearrangements. Part of the clones is not present; checked against another copy, under half of the missing clones reflect an unresolved V gene, and the others are unexplained. D and trimming come from the DNA, and the V and J calls and clone size come from that table. The sample contains some 8,700 clones, roughly 46% of them found a single time. The ten largest clones capture roughly 2% of the sample.

Sequencing was done on a sample of skin. The chain was built from TRBV19 and TRBJ2-7; 10 bases in the junction line up with TRBD2. The clonotype was recovered from a female BALB/c mouse given C57BL/6 T cells with graft-versus-host disease after an allogeneic hematopoietic cell transplant. The part of the CDR3 DNA that was read is TGTGCCAGCAGTTCACTGGGGGGGGCGACGTATGAACAGTAC. Its translation reads: CASSSLGGATYEQY. The CDR3 as a whole reads CASSSLGGATYEQYF.